This T cell receptor (beta chain) appears in the sequencing data of a study of shared clonotypes between healthy human individuals. Concerning this clone: At the DNA level, this CDR3 is encoded by other sequences in the same sample as well.

Here immunoSEQ multiplex PCR was the method, and the copy in TCRdb shows in-frame clones only, minus some. The sample lists 2 million to 2.5 million clones; roughly 91% were seen once. CD45RO negativity and positive selection for CCR7 defined naive CD8 cells, a population that excluded terminally differentiated effector memory CD45RA+ cells. Sequenced material: naive CD8+ T cells from PBMCs. The receptor was derived from a young man in good health. Some clones in this sample may be carry-over from other donors' samples.

CDR3 loop: CASSGDYNEQFF. CDR3 sequence (DNA): TGTGCCAGCAGTGGGGATTACAATGAGCAGTTCTTC. This chain uses TRBV9 with TRBJ2-1; D remains unclear. This CDR3 spans 12 amino acids. Germline CDR1 SGDLS, CDR2 YYNGEE. The V gene lost 5 bases and the J gene lost 4 bases, with 7 bases spanning the gap.